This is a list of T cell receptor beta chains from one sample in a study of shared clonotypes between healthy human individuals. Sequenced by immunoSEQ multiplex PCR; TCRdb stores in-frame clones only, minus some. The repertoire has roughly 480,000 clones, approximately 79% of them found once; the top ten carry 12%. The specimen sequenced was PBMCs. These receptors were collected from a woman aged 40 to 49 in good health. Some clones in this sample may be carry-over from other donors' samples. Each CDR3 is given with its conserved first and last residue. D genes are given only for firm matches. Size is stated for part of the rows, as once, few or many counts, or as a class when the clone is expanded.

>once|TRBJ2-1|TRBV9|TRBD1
TGTGCCAGCAGCGCTGACAGGGCTGCCTCCTACAATGAGCAGTTCTTC
CASSADRAASYNEQFF
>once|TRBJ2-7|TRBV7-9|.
TGTGCCAGCAGCTACCGGGGTCGCGGGACCTACGAGCAGTACTTC
CASSYRGRGTYEQYF
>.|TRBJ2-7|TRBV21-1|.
TGTGCCAGCAGCAAACAAGGCCGACTAGCGGGAGGGTACGAGCAGTACTTC
CASSKQGRLAGGYEQYF
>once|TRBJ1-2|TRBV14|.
TGTGCCAGCAGCCAAGACTTGGGGTTTGGCTACACCTTC
CASSQDLGFGYTF
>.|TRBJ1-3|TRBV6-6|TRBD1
TGTGCCAGCAGTGTCACGGGACAGGGGGCCGGAAACACCATATATTTT
CASSVTGQGAGNTIYF
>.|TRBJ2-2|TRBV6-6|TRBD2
TGTGCCAGCAGCTTCGGACTAGCGGCGAACACCGGGGAGCTGTTTTTT
CASSFGLAANTGELFF
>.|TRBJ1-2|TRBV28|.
TGTGCCAGCAGTCAGGGGACACCTAACTATGGCTACACCTTC
CASSQGTPNYGYTF
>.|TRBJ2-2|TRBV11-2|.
TGTGCCAGCAGCTCCTTTCAAACTGTGACCGGGGAGCTGTTTTTT
CASSSFQTVTGELFF
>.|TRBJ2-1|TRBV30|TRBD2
TGTGCCTGGAGACGGCGGACTAGCGGATACAATGAGCAGTTCTTC
CAWRRRTSGYNEQFF
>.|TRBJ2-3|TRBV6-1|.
TGTGCCAGCACCGAGTCGCCTACTCGCACAGATACGCAGTATTTT
CASTESPTRTDTQYF
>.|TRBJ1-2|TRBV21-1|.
TGTGCCAGCAGCGCGGGACAGTTTGGCTACACCTTC
CASSAGQFGYTF
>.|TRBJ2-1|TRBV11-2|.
TGTGCCAGCAGCTTAGATGCTAATGAGCAGTTCTTC
CASSLDANEQFF
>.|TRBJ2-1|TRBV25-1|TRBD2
TGTGCCAGCAGTGAATTAGGACTAGCAGGAGGGGATGAGCAGTTCTTC
CASSELGLAGGDEQFF
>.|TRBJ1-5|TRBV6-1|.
TGTGCCAGCAGTGGAGAGGCCAGCAGCAATCAGCCCCAGCATTTT
CASSGEASSNQPQHF
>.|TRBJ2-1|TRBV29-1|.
TGCAGCGTTAGGACGGGGGAAAGCTCCTACAATGAGCAGTTCTTC
CSVRTGESSYNEQFF
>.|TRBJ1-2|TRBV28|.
TGTGCCAGCAGTTTAGGGTGGCAGCTCTATGGCTACACCTTC
CASSLGWQLYGYTF
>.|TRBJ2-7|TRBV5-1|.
TGCGCCAGCAGGGATGGGACCGACACCTACGAGCAGTACTTC
CASRDGTDTYEQYF
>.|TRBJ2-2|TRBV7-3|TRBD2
TGTGCCAGCAGCCCCACGCTGGCGGGAGGCGCCGGGGAGCTGTTTTTT
CASSPTLAGGAGELFF
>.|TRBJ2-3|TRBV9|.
TGTGCCAGCAGCGTAGCCCCTACGACTACCACCCGCACAGATACGCAGTATTTT
CASSVAPTTTTRTDTQYF
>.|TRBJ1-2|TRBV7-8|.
TGTGCCAGCAGCTTAGCACCGAACGTTAACTATGGCTACACCTTC
CASSLAPNVNYGYTF
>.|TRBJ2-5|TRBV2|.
TGTGCCAGCAGCCCCGGGGGAGGGACCCAGTACTTC
CASSPGGGTQYF
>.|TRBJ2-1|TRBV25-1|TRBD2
TGTGCCAGCAGTGTAGCGGGAGAAATCTACAATGAGCAGTTCTTC
CASSVAGEIYNEQFF
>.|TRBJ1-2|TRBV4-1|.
TGCGCCAGCAGCCGCGGAGACTTTAACTATGGCTACACCTTC
CASSRGDFNYGYTF
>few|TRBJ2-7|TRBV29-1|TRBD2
TGCAGCGTTGAAGCTAGCGGGAGGTTGAGACGCTACGAGCAGTACTTC
CSVEASGRLRRYEQYF
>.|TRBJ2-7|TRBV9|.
TGTGCCAGCAGCGTATCGTGGGAGCCTGACTACGAGCAGTACTTC
CASSVSWEPDYEQYF
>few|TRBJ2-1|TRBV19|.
TGTGCCAGTAATCCGGGACGGGAATACAATGAGCAGTTCTTC
CASNPGREYNEQFF